The 7 T cell receptor beta chains presented below share a single source sample, sequenced in a study of vaccination and CD4 T cells after COVID-19. Regarding treatment: roughly ten-day PBMC culture with coronavirus spike peptide pools or control peptides (ViraFEST assay). Sequenced with the Oncomine TCR Beta short-read assay was DNA taken from cultured CD4+ T cells. TCRdb re-called the PCR reads through MiXCR, storing one row per CDR3 protein. This sample has about 21,000 distinct CDR3 sequences, with roughly 37% found just once. The antigens for these receptors are not known. This sample comprised CD4+ T cells from blood, cultured in vitro, obtained before SARS-CoV-2 vaccination. The receptors derive from a human donor who received a COVID-19 vaccine.

This clonotype came up once. The CDR3 protein is CATLTTGSNEQFF. The CDR3 DNA is TGTGCCACCCTAACTACAGGGTCCAATGAGCAGTTCTTC. The rearrangement links TRBV12-3 or TRBV12-4 to TRBJ2-1, with D perhaps matching TRBD1 (6 bases). The CDR3 length is 13 residues. V was cut by 10 bases and J by 6 bases, with 16 bases left in between.

The chain is built from TRBV7-9 and TRBJ1-1; maybe TRBD1 (6 bases). Germline V gene lookup returns CDR1 SEHNR and CDR2 FQNEAQ (reference sequence). Trimming left V 4 bases short and J 6 bases short, with 24 bases between. This CDR3 comprises 17 residues. The CDR3 nucleotides are TGTGCCAGCAGCTGGGAAAGAACAGGGATTGGACCCGCTGAAGCTTTCTTT. It encodes CASSWERTGIGPAEAFF.

The table lists this clonotype with a count of one. The chain uses TRBV10-3 and TRBJ1-5, with TRBD1 matching over 9 bases. V was pared by 10 bases and J by 11 bases, with 12 bases of the junction left unmatched. The CDR3 length is 13 residues. In germline, CDR1 is ENHRY, CDR2 SYGVKD. The CDR3 sequence: CATAGTGNPSQHF. CDR3 DNA sequence: TGTGCCACCGCCGGGACAGGGAACCCGTCCCAGCATTTT.

CDR3: CASSLEANYGYTF. DNA of the CDR3: TGTGCCAGCAGCTTAGAGGCTAACTATGGCTACACCTTC. The chain employs TRBV7-9 and TRBJ1-2; unclear D gene. Trimming took 1 base from V and 0 from J, leaving 3 bases between them. Germline assignment: CDR1 SEHNR and CDR2 FQNEAQ (reference sequence). The CDR3 consists of 13 residues.

This chain joins TRBV18 and TRBJ2-4, with D perhaps matching TRBD2 (5 bases). The germline CDR1 and CDR2 sequences are KGHSH and LQKENI. Trimming stripped 1 base from V and 8 bases from J, with 9 bases between. The CDR3 is 13 amino acids. CDR3 sequence reads: CASSPLAKDIQYF. The CDR3 DNA is TGTGCCAGCTCACCACTAGCGAAAGACATTCAGTACTTC. Supplemented by reference TRBV18 and TRBJ2-4, the full variable domain reads NAGVMQNPRHLVRRRGQEARLRCSPMKGHSHVYWYRQLPEEGLKFMVYLQKENIIDESGMPKERFSAEFPKEGPSILRIQQVVRGDSAAYFCASSPLAKDIQYFGAGTRLSVL.

The chain is built from TRBV5-4 and TRBJ1-2; D ambiguous. The V gene lost 3 bases and the J gene lost 6 bases, with 12 bases spanning the gap. Germline V CDR1 and CDR2: SGHNT, YYREEE (reference sequence). The CDR3 consists of 13 residues. CDR3: CASSSFSRDGYTF. Here the CDR3 DNA reads TGTGCCAGCAGCTCTTTCTCCCGGGATGGCTACACCTTC.

The V and J genes are TRBV19 and TRBJ1-3, with 9 bases lining up with TRBD1. J gave up 0 bases and V 7 bases, and 10 bases lay outside the gene matches. The length of the CDR3 is 17 residues. CDR1 is LNHDA and CDR2 is SQIVND in the germline V gene (reference sequence). In DNA form, the CDR3 reads TGTGCCAGTAACAAACCGGGACAGGGATTCTCTGGAAACACCATATATTTT. This encodes CASNKPGQGFSGNTIYF.